In this sample, the clone carrying this T cell receptor (beta chain) turned up many times. Its antigen is unidentified. This specimen comes from a study of Graves' ophthalmopathy and Graves' hyperthyroidism. Reliance was placed on clinical symptoms, serum thyroxine, TRAb, thyroid ultrasound and orbital computed tomography for diagnosis. Transcripts of RNA were the source for amplifying TCR beta CDR3 regions. Second-round multiplex PCR followed a first-round RT-PCR using HTBI primers. MiXCR, run by TCRdb on the multiplex PCR reads, gives a single entry per CDR3 protein. The data contain around 1.1 million distinct CDR3 sequences, about 35% of them singletons. The CDR3 is 14 amino acids. Per the germline V gene, CDR1 is LNHDA and CDR2 is SQIVND (reference sequence). The J segment lost 7 bases and the V segment lost 5 bases, leaving 9 bases of the junction unmatched. Study-wide results and caveats: The model predicted progression of ophthalmopathy with a sensitivity of 60% to 71%, and its specificity was roughly 77%. Detected in blood as well were most expanded thyroid clonotypes with frequency above 0.001.

Sample: peripheral blood or thyroid tissue (not recorded which). J is TRBJ2-7 and V is TRBV19; 9 nucleotides agree with TRBD1. The origin of this receptor is an adult man with Graves' hyperthyroidism. The CDR3 sequence is CASSSGQGVGEQYF. CDR3 bases: TGTGCCAGTAGTTCGGGACAGGGAGTCGGGGAGCAGTACTTC.